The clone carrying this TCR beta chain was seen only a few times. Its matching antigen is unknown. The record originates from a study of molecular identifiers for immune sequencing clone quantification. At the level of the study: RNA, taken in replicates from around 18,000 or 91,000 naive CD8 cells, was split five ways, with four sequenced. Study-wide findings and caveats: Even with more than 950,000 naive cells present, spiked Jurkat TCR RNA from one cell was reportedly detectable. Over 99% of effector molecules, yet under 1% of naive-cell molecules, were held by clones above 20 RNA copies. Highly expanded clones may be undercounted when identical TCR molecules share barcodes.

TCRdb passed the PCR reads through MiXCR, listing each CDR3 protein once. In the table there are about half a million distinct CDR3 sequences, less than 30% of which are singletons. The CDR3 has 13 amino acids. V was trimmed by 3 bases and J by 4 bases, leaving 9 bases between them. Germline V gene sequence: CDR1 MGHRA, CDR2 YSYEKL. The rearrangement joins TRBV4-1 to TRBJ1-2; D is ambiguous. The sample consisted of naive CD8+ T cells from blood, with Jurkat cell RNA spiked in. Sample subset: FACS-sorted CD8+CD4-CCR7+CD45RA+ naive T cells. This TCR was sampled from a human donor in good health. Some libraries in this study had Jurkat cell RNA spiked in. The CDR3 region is CASSQGWGYGYTF. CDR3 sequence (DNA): TGCGCCAGCAGCCAGGGCTGGGGCTATGGCTACACCTTC.